The rows below give T cell receptor beta chains drawn from one sample of a study of T-cell memory formation after mild COVID-19. TCRdb processed the 5' RACE reads anew with MiXCR; each CDR3 protein has one entry. This sample has a few hundred thousand distinct CDR3 sequences, with roughly 19% found just once. Sequencing input: PBMCs or a T cell subset sorted from them (not recorded which). The receptors were gathered from a man younger than 30 who had mild COVID-19 (a few samples of this study predate the infection). Cell type and time point are not known. CDR3s include the opening cysteine and the closing phenylalanine or tryptophan. A D gene is named only where the DNA matches it firmly. Not every row has a clone size; where given, it reads once, few, many or a size class.

j_call d_call cdr3_length clone_size v_call cdr3_nt cdr3_aa
TRBJ2-3 - 12 - TRBV27 TGTGCCAGCAGTTTTGGGGCAGATACGCAGTATTTT CASSFGADTQYF
TRBJ1-2 TRBD1 13 few TRBV3-1 TGTGCCAGCAGCCAGTCGCCTGACAGGGACTACACCTTC CASSQSPDRDYTF
TRBJ1-5 - 17 few TRBV7-8 TGTGCCAGCAGCTTACGATCCCGGCTAGACTCCAATCAGCCCCAGCATTTT CASSLRSRLDSNQPQHF
TRBJ2-1 - 17 few TRBV7-6 TGTGCCAGCAGCTTAGTTGGAGGGGTCGCCCTTTACAATGAGCAGTTCTTC CASSLVGGVALYNEQFF
TRBJ2-3 - 11 few TRBV20-1 TGCAGTGCCGGCCCCCTGGATACGCAGTATTTT CSAGPLDTQYF
TRBJ1-2 TRBD1 12 few TRBV5-6 TGTGCCAGCGCCGGGACAGCCTATGTCTACACCTTC CASAGTAYVYTF
TRBJ2-5 TRBD1 14 - TRBV23-1 TGCGCCAGCAGTCAAGACAGGGGGGGAGAGACCCAGTACTTC CASSQDRGGETQYF
TRBJ2-3 - 14 few TRBV27 TGTGCCAGCCGGCAGGGGGGGGCCGGAGATACGCAGTATTTT CASRQGGAGDTQYF
TRBJ1-6 - 16 - TRBV7-9 TGTGCCAGCAGCTTTCGGGGGAATGTGATCCGTTCACCCCTCCACTTT CASSFRGNVIRSPLHF
TRBJ2-7 - 13 many TRBV6-2/TRBV6-3 TGTGCCAGCAGTTACAGGTGGGCCTACGAGCAGTACTTC CASSYRWAYEQYF
TRBJ2-1 - 16 - TRBV7-6 TGTGCCAGCAGCTTAGATCTGGGTATTTCCTACAATGAGCAGTTCTTC CASSLDLGISYNEQFF
TRBJ1-1 TRBD1 14 - TRBV5-1 TGCGCCAGCAGCCCTATGACAGGGGGCGATGAAGCTTTCTTT CASSPMTGGDEAFF
TRBJ1-1 TRBD1 15 few TRBV5-1 TGCGCCAGCAGCCCGGGACAGCTAACGAACACTGAAGCTTTCTTT CASSPGQLTNTEAFF
TRBJ2-5 TRBD2 13 few TRBV25-1 TGTGCCAGCAGTGACGCGGGGGAAGAGACCCAGTACTTC CASSDAGEETQYF
TRBJ1-2 TRBD1 14 few TRBV5-1 TGCGCCAGCAGCCCTAAGACAGGGGACTATGGCTACACCTTC CASSPKTGDYGYTF
TRBJ2-1 - 13 - TRBV2 TGTGCCAGCAAACCAGACAGATACAATGAGCAGTTCTTC CASKPDRYNEQFF
TRBJ2-1 TRBD1 15 - TRBV6-5 TGTGCCAGCAGAGCACAGGGGGTATTGATCAATGAGCAGTTCTTC CASRAQGVLINEQFF
TRBJ1-2 - 14 - TRBV2 TGTGCCAGCAGTGAAACAAACAGGGTCACTGGCTACACCTTC CASSETNRVTGYTF
TRBJ2-2 - 15 - TRBV20-1 TGCAGTGCTCGGAGAGACCTGACCGGGACCGGGGAGCTGTTTTTT CSARRDLTGTGELFF
TRBJ1-5 TRBD1 15 few TRBV6-5 TGTGCCAGCAGCCGGACAGGGAGAGGCAATCAGCCCCAGCATTTT CASSRTGRGNQPQHF
TRBJ2-2 - 14 - TRBV7-9 TGTGCCAGCAGCCTACATCTTAGCACCGGGGAGCTGTTTTTT CASSLHLSTGELFF
TRBJ2-6 - 19 - TRBV20-1 TGCAGTGCTAGAGATCTTTTCGAGGCAGGCGACTCTGGGGCCAACGTCCTGACTTTC CSARDLFEAGDSGANVLTF
TRBJ2-1 - 14 few TRBV19 TGTGCCAGTAGTATCACCGGGAGCATCAATGAGCAGTTCTTC CASSITGSINEQFF
TRBJ2-2 - 16 - TRBV18 TGTGCCAGCTCACCGACAGGTCTTGGAAACACCGGGGAGCTGTTTTTT CASSPTGLGNTGELFF
TRBJ1-5 - 14 few TRBV5-1 TGCGCCAGCAGCTTGGGGGGGGCTGGTCAGCCCCAGCATTTT CASSLGGAGQPQHF
TRBJ1-1 TRBD1 11 - TRBV27 TGTGCCAGCAAGGTCCAGGGGGAGGCTTTCTTT CASKVQGEAFF
TRBJ2-2 - 13 - TRBV7-8 TGTGCCAGCAGCTGGGGGGAGACCGGGGAGCTGTTTTTT CASSWGETGELFF
TRBJ2-3 TRBD1 15 - TRBV20-1 TGCAGTGCTAGTAATCCACAGACAGGGGCAGATACGCAGTATTTT CSASNPQTGADTQYF
TRBJ2-2 - 15 few TRBV5-1 TGCGCCAGCAGCTTGTTGCAGGGGCATGGCGGGGAGCTGTTTTTT CASSLLQGHGGELFF
TRBJ1-5 TRBD1 16 - TRBV23-1 TGCGCCAGCAGTCAACGGGAGGGGGCGAAGGATCAGCCCCAGCATTTT CASSQREGAKDQPQHF
TRBJ2-1 - 11 - TRBV5-4 TGTGCTACCCACTCCTACAATGAGCAGTTCTTC CATHSYNEQFF
TRBJ1-5 - 17 - TRBV4-1 TGCGCCAGCAGCCAAGATGGGGCAGCCTATAGCAATCAGCCCCAGCATTTT CASSQDGAAYSNQPQHF
TRBJ2-5 - 13 - TRBV7-3 TGTGCCAGCAGCCCCGGACGAGAAGAGACCCAGTACTTC CASSPGREETQYF
TRBJ2-5 - 17 once TRBV7-2 TGTGCCAGCAGCTTAGTAGTTACAGGGCCAGGAGAAGAGACCCAGTACTTC CASSLVVTGPGEETQYF
TRBJ1-2 - 12 - TRBV19 TGTGCCAGTAGTCCCGTAGGCCCAGGCTACACCTTC CASSPVGPGYTF
TRBJ2-5 TRBD1 14 - TRBV30 TGTGCCTGGAGTCTGGGACAGACCCCAGAGACCCAGTACTTC CAWSLGQTPETQYF
TRBJ2-3 TRBD1 13 - TRBV6-1 TGTGCCAGCAGTGAACAGGGGGCAGATACGCAGTATTTT CASSEQGADTQYF
TRBJ1-1 - 14 - TRBV7-9 TGTGCCAGCAGCTTCGAGGGAGGGTACACTGAAGCTTTCTTT CASSFEGGYTEAFF
TRBJ1-4 TRBD1 16 few TRBV7-9 TGTGCCAGCAGCCCCAAACCAGGGGGCGCGGGTGAAAAACTGTTTTTT CASSPKPGGAGEKLFF
TRBJ2-3 TRBD1 13 few TRBV28 TGTGCCAGCAGTTTCCAGGGGGTCCGAACGCAGTATTTT CASSFQGVRTQYF